Given below is one TCR beta chain in context. Its antigen is currently unknown. The V gene lost 5 bases and the J gene lost 8 bases, with 18 bases spanning the gap. CDR1 and CDR2 from the germline V gene are SEHNR and FQNEAQ (reference sequence). The CDR3 extends over 15 amino acids. Sequencing was performed with immunoSEQ multiplex PCR; in TCRdb, only in-frame clones are kept and a portion is missing. Among about 110,000 clones listed, approximately 89% were seen once. This sample stems from a study of OX40 agonist ivuxolimab in advanced cancers. Study overall: Across the patients, intravenous ivuxolimab was delivered every 2 weeks at 0.01 to 10 mg/kg. The dose-escalation cohort had hepatocellular carcinoma, melanoma, renal cell or head and neck cancer. General study findings and limits: Expanded clones belonging to CD8+ T cells outnumbered, on average, those of CD4+. Patients with a partial response at 0.1-3.0 mg/kg had among the lowest clonal expansion.

This receptor was identified in an adult with an advanced solid tumor such as melanoma, head and neck, liver or kidney cancer. This chain uses TRBV7-9 with TRBJ1-4, with D possibly matching TRBD1 (6 bases). The sequenced sample was CD4+ or CD8+ T cells sorted from blood, obtained in a trial of the OX40 agonist ivuxolimab. CDR3 amino acids: CASSPGGGLGEKLFF. The CDR3 DNA is TGTGCCAGCAGCCCCGGTGGGGGGCTCGGAGAAAAACTGTTTTTT. Based on the CDR3 plus reference TRBV7-9 and TRBJ1-4, the full variable domain is DTGVSQNPRHKITKRGQNVTFRCDPISEHNRLYWYRQTLGQGPEFLTYFQNEAQLEKSRLLSDRFSAERPKGSFSTLEIQRTEQGDSAMYLCASSPGGGLGEKLFFGSGTQLSVL.